This T cell receptor (beta chain) was identified during a study of Ad26.COV2.S vaccination and SARS-CoV-2 variants. Study-level points and caveats: The analyses of TCR breadth and depth may have understated the size of total T cell responses. Recipients of vaccine and of placebo showed similar breadth of their non-spike TCR repertoires.

Treatment given: roughly 20 received Ad26.COV2.S at low or high dose, single or two shots; 5 received placebo; per-sample allocation not given. Specimens were obtained on day 63 following the first vaccine or placebo injection. Vaccine was an Ad26 vector expressing Wuhan-strain SARS-CoV-2 spike. Looked up from germline, CDR1 is MDHEN and CDR2 is SYDVKM. The CDR3 covers 19 residues. The J segment lost 5 bases and the V segment lost 4 bases, leaving 14 bases of the junction unmatched. For this clone: Its antigen is still unknown.

Repertoires were generated with immunoSEQ multiplex PCR, while TCRdb's copy carries only in-frame clones and drops some. This table holds about 420,000 clones, over 75% found once. This rearrangement joins TRBV28 to TRBJ2-5; TRBD2 agrees at 15 bases. The sample was peripheral blood, taken in a trial of Ad26.COV2.S vaccine versus placebo. The TCR originated in a person aged 18 to 65 who received the Ad26.COV2.S COVID-19 vaccine or a placebo. Here the CDR3 DNA reads TGTGCCAGCAGTTATGCATGGACTAGCGGGGGGGCCGGTGATGAGACCCAGTACTTC. Amino acids: CASSYAWTSGGAGDETQYF.